This T cell receptor (beta chain) was recorded in a study of blood T cell repertoires in COVID-19. Generated by immunoSEQ multiplex PCR, the TCRdb table keeps only in-frame clones and is missing some. This table holds some 78,000 clones, 70% to 90% found once. Trimming stripped 4 bases from V and 6 bases from J, with 4 bases between. The CDR3 is 11 amino acids. Germline V CDR1 and CDR2: ENHRY, SYGVKD. J is TRBJ2-1 and V is TRBV10-3; no definite D call. Material for sequencing was peripheral blood. The sequence derives from a woman of 80 years or more with active or convalescent COVID-19. As DNA, the CDR3 is TGTGCCATCAGTGCCGTCAATGAGCAGTTCTTC. Its protein product is CAISAVNEQFF.